Following are 20 T cell receptor beta chains from one sample sequenced in a study of blood T cell repertoires in COVID-19. Assay: immunoSEQ multiplex PCR; the TCRdb copy retains only in-frame clones and omits some. The sample lists roughly 150,000 clones; roughly 84% were seen once. Material: peripheral blood. The receptors originated from a woman aged 45-65 years with acute or convalescent COVID-19.

This clone was seen only once. V and J are TRBV5-1 and TRBJ2-5; possible D gene TRBD1, 5 bases. The CDR3 is made up of 13 amino acids. Per germline, CDR1 SGHRS and CDR2 YFSETQ. V lost 3 bases and J lost 3, with 9 bases in between. CDR3 nucleotides: TGCGCCAGCAGCTCTGAAGGGGAAGAGACCCAGTACTTC. It yields the protein CASSSEGEETQYF.

The chain recombines TRBV7-3 with TRBJ2-7; no definite D call. CDR1 and CDR2 (germline): SGHTA, FQGTGA. This CDR3 is 13 amino acids long. V lost 1 base, J lost 3 bases, and 7 bases lay in between. Written as DNA, the CDR3 is TGTGCCAGCAGCTTAATAGCCAGCTACGAGCAGTACTTC. Protein: CASSLIASYEQYF.

The rearrangement joins TRBV6-2 or TRBV6-3 to TRBJ2-7, with D unclear. The length of the CDR3 is 15 residues. Germline V gene sequence: CDR1 MNHEY, CDR2 SVGEGT. V was cut by 6 bases and J by 3 bases, with 18 bases left in between. The CDR3 nucleotides are TGTGCCAGCAGCCTAACCCCAGGTTTTGGCTACGAGCAGTACTTC. Protein sequence: CASSLTPGFGYEQYF.

V usage is TRBV7-9 and J usage is TRBJ2-1; possible D gene TRBD1, 6 bases. The CDR3 length is 16 residues. Trimming pared 3 bases from V and 6 bases from J, leaving 18 bases between. Germline V gene sequence: CDR1 SEHNR, CDR2 FQNEAQ (reference sequence). The CDR3 protein is CASSLKRSGRGNEQFF. The CDR3 DNA reads TGTGCCAGCAGCTTGAAGAGGAGCGGCAGGGGCAATGAGCAGTTCTTC.

The gene calls are TRBV4-3 and TRBJ1-4; unclear D gene. Trimming stripped 4 bases from V and 5 bases from J, with 20 bases between. CDR3 length: 17 amino acids. Looked up from germline, CDR1 is LGHNA and CDR2 is YSLEER. The CDR3 DNA reads as TGCGCCAGCAGCCCCTTAGCGGGGTCGGGGATGAATGAAAAACTGTTTTTT. Translating it yields CASSPLAGSGMNEKLFF.

This clone turned up a few times. The same CDR3 can be traced to other DNA sequences in this sample. The chain couples TRBV7-2 to TRBJ2-7; D might be TRBD2 (6 bases). The CDR3 is 14 residues long. Germline CDR1 reads SGHTA; CDR2 reads FQGNSA. V gave up 5 bases and J gave up 0 bases, with 11 bases separating them. In DNA form, the CDR3 reads TGTGCCAGCAGCCCCCAGACTAGCTCCTACGAGCAGTACTTC. This codes for CASSPQTSSYEQYF.

This clone is a singleton in its sample. V usage is TRBV7-9 and J usage is TRBJ2-1; possible D gene TRBD2, 6 bases. Looked up from germline, CDR1 is SEHNR and CDR2 is FQNEAQ (reference sequence). The germline V and J ends were trimmed by 1 base and 5 bases, with 9 bases remaining between them. The CDR3 sequence is 14 residues long. In nucleotides, the CDR3 is TGTGCCAGCAGCTTAGGAGGACTAAACAATGAGCAGTTCTTC. It translates to CASSLGGLNNEQFF.

This clone has only a few counts. The chain couples TRBV6-4 to TRBJ1-2; TRBD1 agrees at 7 bases. The CDR3 spans 15 residues. Germline V lookup: CDR1 MRHNA, CDR2 SNTAGT. J lost 7 bases, V lost 0 bases, and 8 bases had no gene match. The CDR3 DNA sequence: TGTGCCAGCAGTGACTCCCGACAGGGCGCGGGTGGCTACACCTTC. As protein: CASSDSRQGAGGYTF.

This clone was observed once. The chain is built from TRBV7-2 and TRBJ2-2; TRBD2 might be the D (6 bases). Deletions cut 1 base from V and 6 bases from J, with 12 bases between. CDR1 and CDR2 from the germline V gene are SGHTA and FQGNSA. This CDR3 contains 15 residues. CDR3: CASSLGLGDSGELFF. The CDR3 nucleotides read TGTGCCAGCAGCTTAGGATTGGGGGACTCCGGGGAGCTGTTTTTT.

J is TRBJ2-6 and V is TRBV6-5, with D unresolved. Trimming took off 6 bases at V and 0 bases at J, with 9 bases between the two ends. CDR3 length: 15 residues. Germline V CDR1 and CDR2: MNHEY, SVGAGI. The CDR3 nucleotides are TGTGCCAGCAGCCCACAGCTCTCTGGGGCCAACGTCCTGACTTTC. Its protein product is CASSPQLSGANVLTF.

This sequence joins TRBV24-1 and TRBJ1-5; D perhaps matches TRBD1 (6 bases). This CDR3 is 15 amino acids long. With 10 bases removed from V and 2 bases from J, the gap between germline ends came to 17 bases. The V gene's germline CDR1 is KGHDR and CDR2 SFDVKD. The CDR3 nucleotides read TGTGCCACTCTTCCCGGGGCAGGGGGCAATCAGCCCCAGCATTTT. It encodes CATLPGAGGNQPQHF.

V usage is TRBV6-4 and J usage is TRBJ2-7, with 15 positions matching TRBD2. Germline CDR1 reads MRHNA; CDR2 reads SNTAGT. The CDR3 loop spans 18 amino acids. V gave up 3 bases and J gave up 1 base; unmatched junction bases: 7. For the CDR3, the DNA is TGTGCCAGCAGTGAAGGACTAGCGGGAGGGCCTCTTTCCTACGAGCAGTACTTC. Protein product: CASSEGLAGGPLSYEQYF.

The chain joins TRBV9 to TRBJ2-3; D is undetermined. Deletions cut 3 bases from V and 3 bases from J, with 23 bases between. Germline CDR1 and CDR2: SGDLS and YYNGEE. The CDR3 runs to 18 residues. DNA of the CDR3: TGTGCCAGCAGCGCTAGTAGTCCACTTTCGGTTGGGACAGATACGCAGTATTTT. It yields the protein CASSASSPLSVGTDTQYF. Using reference TRBV9 and TRBJ2-3 for the parts outside the CDR3, the full variable domain is DSGVTQTPKHLITATGQRVTLRCSPRSGDLSVYWYQQSLDQGLQFLIQYYNGEERAKGNILERFSAQQFPDLHSELNLSSLELGDSALYFCASSASSPLSVGTDTQYFGPGTRLTVL.

The chain has TRBV7-2 and TRBJ2-3; tentative D call: TRBD2 (7 bases). The V gene lost 2 bases and the J gene lost 2 bases, with 14 bases spanning the gap. Germline-derived CDR1 and CDR2 are SGHTA and FQGNSA. The CDR3 runs 16 residues. The CDR3 nucleotides read TGTGCCAGCAGCTTAACGGGGGGCCCCAACACAGATACGCAGTATTTT. This codes for CASSLTGGPNTDTQYF.

The V gene is TRBV6-5, the J gene TRBJ2-1, with 13 positions matching TRBD2. V shed 5 bases and J 7 bases; nucleotides not matched to a gene: 5. Germline V gene lookup returns CDR1 MNHEY and CDR2 SVGAGI. This CDR3 is built from 15 residues. The CDR3: CASSPLAGGENEQFF. The CDR3 DNA sequence: TGTGCCAGCAGTCCACTAGCGGGGGGGGAGAATGAGCAGTTCTTC.

This clone occurred a few times. V and J are TRBV24-1 and TRBJ2-2; 7 nucleotides match TRBD2. Germline CDR1 KGHDR, CDR2 SFDVKD. The CDR3 extends over 15 amino acids. V trimming: 7 bases; J trimming: 1 base; junction bases outside the gene matches: 5. The CDR3 bases are TGTGCCACCAGGGGGGGGATGGTGAACACCGGGGAGCTGTTTTTT. Translation: CATRGGMVNTGELFF.

This clone was seen a handful of times. Other DNA sequences in the same sample also yield this CDR3. The chain combines TRBV5-1 with TRBJ1-1, with D perhaps matching TRBD1 (5 bases). This CDR3 has 13 amino acids. Trimming cost V 2 bases and J 3 bases, with 8 bases left between them. Germline V gives CDR1 SGHRS, CDR2 YFSETQ. CDR3 protein: CASSLKQDTEAFF. Here the CDR3 DNA reads TGCGCCAGCAGCTTAAAACAGGACACTGAAGCTTTCTTT.

The chain employs TRBV4-2 and TRBJ1-1; no definite D call. The CDR3 consists of 15 residues. Germline assignment: CDR1 LGHNA and CDR2 YNFKEQ. V was trimmed by 0 bases and J by 1 base, leaving 9 bases between them. Here the CDR3 DNA reads TGTGCCAGCAGCCAAGATCCCACTGAGAACACTGAAGCTTTCTTT. Translated, it gives CASSQDPTENTEAFF.

The table lists this clone with a count of one. J is TRBJ2-7 and V is TRBV5-1, with TRBD2 identical over 8 bases. Trimming cost V 4 bases and J 3 bases; bases outside gene matches: 12. The CDR3 length is 16 residues. The germline V gene encodes CDR1 SGHRS and CDR2 YFSETQ. CDR3 loop: CASSTAGRGADYEQYF. The CDR3 DNA sequence: TGCGCCAGCAGCACAGCCGGGAGGGGGGCTGACTACGAGCAGTACTTC.

The rearrangement links TRBV21-1 to TRBJ1-6; the table's D call, TRBD1, has no DNA check behind it. TRBV21-1 is given as a pseudogene. The CDR3 contains 15 residues. CDR3 sequence: CASSRRDSYNSPLHF. CDR3 sequence (DNA): TGTGCCAGCAGCAGGCGGGACAGCTATAATTCACCCCTCCACTTT.